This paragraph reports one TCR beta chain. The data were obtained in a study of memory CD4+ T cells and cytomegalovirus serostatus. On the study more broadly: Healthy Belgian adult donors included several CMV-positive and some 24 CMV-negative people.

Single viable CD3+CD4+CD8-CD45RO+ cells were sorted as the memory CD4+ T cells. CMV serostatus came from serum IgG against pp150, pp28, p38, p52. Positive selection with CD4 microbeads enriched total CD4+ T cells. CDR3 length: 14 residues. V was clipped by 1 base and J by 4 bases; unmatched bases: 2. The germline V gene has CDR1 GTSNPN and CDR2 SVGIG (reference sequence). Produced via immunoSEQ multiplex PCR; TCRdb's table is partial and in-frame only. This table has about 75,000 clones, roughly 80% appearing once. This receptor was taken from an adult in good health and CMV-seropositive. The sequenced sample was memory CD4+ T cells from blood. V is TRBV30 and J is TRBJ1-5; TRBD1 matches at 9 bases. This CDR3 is CAWSADRGNQPQHF. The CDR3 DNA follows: TGTGCCTGGAGTGCGGACAGGGGAAATCAGCCCCAGCATTTT.